One T cell receptor (beta chain) is described in this entry. Germline V CDR1 and CDR2: GTSNPN, SVGIG (reference sequence). There are 13 residues in the CDR3. Trimming took off 4 bases at V and 3 bases at J, with 12 bases between the two ends. The data derive from a study of T cells in Graves' hyperthyroidism and ophthalmopathy. The TCR beta CDR3 regions underwent amplification using RNA transcripts as the source. Initially, a first-round RT-PCR of the TCR CDR3 employed the HTBI primer set. Via MiXCR, TCRdb re-called the multiplex PCR reads, giving one row per CDR3 protein. The data hold 350,000 to 400,000 distinct CDR3 sequences, with 14% to 15% observed a single time.

The sequenced sample consisted of blood. This chain joins TRBV30 and TRBJ1-2; D remains ambiguous. The clonotype comes from a woman aged 25 to 45 with Graves' hyperthyroidism. CDR3 bases: TGTGCCTGGACCGCCCGGACTGACTATGGCTACACCTTC. Residues: CAWTARTDYGYTF. Filled out from reference TRBV30 and TRBJ1-2, the complete variable domain reads SQTIHQWPATLVQPVGSPLSLECTVEGTSNPNLYWYRQAAGRGLQLLFYSVGIGQISSEVPQNLSASRPQDRQFILSSKKLLLSDSGFYLCAWTARTDYGYTFGSGTRLTVV.